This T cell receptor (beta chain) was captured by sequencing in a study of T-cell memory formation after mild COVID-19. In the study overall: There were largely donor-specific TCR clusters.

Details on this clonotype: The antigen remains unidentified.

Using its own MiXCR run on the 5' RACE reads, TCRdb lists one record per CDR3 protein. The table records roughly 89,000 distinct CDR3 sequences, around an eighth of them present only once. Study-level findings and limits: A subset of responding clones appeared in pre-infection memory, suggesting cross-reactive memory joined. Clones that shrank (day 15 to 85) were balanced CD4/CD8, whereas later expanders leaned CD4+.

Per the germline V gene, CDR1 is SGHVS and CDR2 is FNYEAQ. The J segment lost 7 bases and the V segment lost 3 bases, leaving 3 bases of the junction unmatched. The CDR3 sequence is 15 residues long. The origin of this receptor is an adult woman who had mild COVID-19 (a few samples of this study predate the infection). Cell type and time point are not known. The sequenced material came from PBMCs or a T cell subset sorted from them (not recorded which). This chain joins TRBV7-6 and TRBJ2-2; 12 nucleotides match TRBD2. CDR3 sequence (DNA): TGTGCCAGCAGCTTGACTAGCGGGAGCGTCGGGGAGCTGTTTTTT. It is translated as CASSLTSGSVGELFF.